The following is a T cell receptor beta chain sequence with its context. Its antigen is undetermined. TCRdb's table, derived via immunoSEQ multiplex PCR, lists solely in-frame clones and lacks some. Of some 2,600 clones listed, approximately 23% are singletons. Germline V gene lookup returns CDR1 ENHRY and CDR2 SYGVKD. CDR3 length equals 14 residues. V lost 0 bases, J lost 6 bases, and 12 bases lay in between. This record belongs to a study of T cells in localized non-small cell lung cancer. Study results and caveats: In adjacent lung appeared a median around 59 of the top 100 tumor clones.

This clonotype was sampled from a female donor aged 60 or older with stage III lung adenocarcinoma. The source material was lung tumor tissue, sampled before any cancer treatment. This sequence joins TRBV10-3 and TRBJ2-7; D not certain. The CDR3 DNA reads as TGTGCCATCAGTGAGTCGATAGGCGTCACCGAGCAGTACTTC. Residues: CAISESIGVTEQYF.